This T cell receptor beta chain emerged from a study of blood T cell repertoires in COVID-19. Study at large: Acute and convalescent COVID-19 specimens originated in the United States, Italy and Spain. From T cells, B-cell-depleted T cells, or PBMCs came the material, which was cDNA or gDNA.

As handled by the study authors: Amplification from reference gene primers served as the basis for estimated nucleated cell counts. The table came from immunoSEQ multiplex PCR; TCRdb's copy has only in-frame clones and leaves some out. The V and J calls and the clone size are those of that table, but D and trimming were determined from the DNA. This sample carries some 120,000 clones, about nine tenths of them seen once, and the ten largest clones take about 1.9%. The germline V gene encodes CDR1 SGDLS and CDR2 YYNGEE. The CDR3 is 14 amino acids. The ends were cut back, 3 bases at V and 1 base at J, with 8 bases in the middle. Of note for this clone: Other DNA sequences in the sample encode the same CDR3.

This TCR was recovered from a human donor with active COVID-19. The donor label of this sample is uncertain. The sequencing sample was made of peripheral blood. The genes are TRBV9 and TRBJ1-3, with D possibly being TRBD1 (5 bases). The CDR3 here is CASSAGGSGNTIYF. The CDR3 DNA follows: TGTGCCAGCAGCGCCGGGGGGTCTGGAAACACCATATATTTT.